The source of this T cell receptor beta chain is a study of T cell repertoires in cytomegalovirus infection. Study-level information: Evidence of both CMV infection and a matching HLA type came from public TCR beta signatures.

TCRdb reprocessed the reads with MiXCR, giving one entry per CDR3 protein. Counted here are roughly 720,000 distinct CDR3 sequences, 35% to 45% occurring once; the ten biggest clones make up about 2.8%. Only a few counts were recorded for this clonotype. Trimming cost V 5 bases and J 5 bases; bases outside gene matches: 6. This CDR3 region has 14 residues. V and J are TRBV12-3 or TRBV12-4 and TRBJ1-3; 7 bases line up with TRBD1. This clonotype was sampled from a human donor in good health (CMV status not recorded). Some clones in this sample may be carry-over from other donors' samples. The source material was PBMCs. The CDR3 protein is CASSTGTARNTIYF. CDR3 coding DNA: TGTGCCAGCAGTACCGGGACAGCAAGAAACACCATATATTTT.